These T cell receptor beta chains were read from a single sample in a study of cytomegalovirus exposure and HLA in healthy donors. The protocol was immunoSEQ multiplex PCR, while the TCRdb copy is restricted to in-frame clones and leaves out a portion. The sample carries roughly 140,000 clones, approximately 68% recorded once. Sequences were obtained from PBMCs. These receptors all stem from a man aged 35-49 years in good health and CMV-seronegative. Each CDR3 is given with its conserved first and last residue. D genes are given only for firm matches. Clone size, where shown, is once, few, many, or a class for clones that have expanded.

TRBJ2-1 TRBV5-1 TRBD2 few CASMSSGGAGNEQFF TGCGCCAGCATGAGTAGCGGGGGGGCCGGCAATGAGCAGTTCTTC
TRBJ1-1 TRBV19 NA NA CASSIQGTTEAFF TGTGCCAGTAGTATACAGGGAACCACTGAAGCTTTCTTT
TRBJ1-1 TRBV7-9 NA NA CASSRQGNTEAFF TGTGCCAGCAGCCGGCAGGGGAACACTGAAGCTTTCTTT
TRBJ1-2 TRBV5-4 TRBD1 NA CASSIGTGDHYGYTF TGTGCCAGCAGCATAGGGACAGGGGATCACTATGGCTACACCTTC
TRBJ1-2 TRBV14 TRBD1 NA CASSQTTGGPNYGYTF TGTGCCAGCAGCCAAACCACAGGGGGCCCTAACTATGGCTACACCTTC
TRBJ2-7 TRBV2 TRBD2 NA CASRLTSGNPGEQYF TGTGCCAGCAGACTGACTAGCGGGAACCCCGGCGAGCAGTACTTC
TRBJ2-1 TRBV7-2 NA NA CASSVDRSSYNEQFF TGTGCCAGCAGCGTAGACAGGAGCTCCTACAATGAGCAGTTCTTC
TRBJ2-3 TRBV6-6 TRBD1 NA CASGGYRGATDTQYF TGTGCCAGCGGGGGTTACAGGGGCGCAACAGATACGCAGTATTTT
TRBJ1-1 TRBV18 TRBD1 NA CASSTGSDTEAFF TGTGCCAGCTCGACAGGGTCGGACACTGAAGCTTTCTTT
TRBJ2-7 TRBV5-1 TRBD1 NA CASSRGTGYEQYF TGCGCCAGCAGCCGTGGGACAGGGTACGAGCAGTACTTC
TRBJ1-3 TRBV7-9 NA once CASSTVRGNTIYF TGTGCCAGCAGCACGGTTCGGGGAAACACCATATATTTT
TRBJ2-7 TRBV19 NA NA CASSTAGSFRRQYF TGTGCCAGTAGTACCGCGGGGTCCTTTCGCCGGCAGTACTTC
TRBJ1-1 TRBV6-1 NA NA CASSADSLFMNTEAFF TGTGCCAGCAGTGCCGACAGTTTGTTCATGAACACTGAAGCTTTCTTT
TRBJ2-1 TRBV30 TRBD2 NA CALTRDYLPNEQFF TGTGCCTTAACCCGGGACTACCTCCCCAATGAGCAGTTCTTC
TRBJ1-2 TRBV2 NA once CASSGDNRTAINYGYTF TGTGCCAGCAGCGGTGACAATAGGACAGCAATTAACTATGGCTACACCTTC
TRBJ2-2 TRBV19 TRBD1 NA CASSIGTGQGGELFF TGTGCCAGTAGTATAGGGACAGGGCAAGGCGGGGAGCTGTTTTTT
TRBJ2-7 TRBV7-7 NA NA CASSAVGGAEQYF TGTGCCAGCAGCGCTGTAGGGGGTGCCGAGCAGTACTTC
TRBJ2-3 TRBV28 NA NA CASRGADTQYF TGTGCCAGCAGGGGGGCGGATACGCAGTATTTT
TRBJ1-5 TRBV19 TRBD1 NA CASSIYRGRSSNQPQHF TGTGCCAGTAGTATATACAGGGGCCGCTCGAGCAATCAGCCCCAGCATTTT
TRBJ2-7 TRBV7-9 TRBD1 NA CASSLDRGGFYEQYF TGTGCCAGCAGCTTGGACAGGGGCGGATTCTACGAGCAGTACTTC
TRBJ2-1 TRBV27 TRBD1 NA CASSVKKLTGAVYNEQFF TGTGCCAGCAGCGTAAAGAAGTTAACAGGGGCCGTCTACAATGAGCAGTTCTTC
TRBJ2-2 TRBV5-4 NA few CASSPLASTGELFF TGTGCCAGCAGCCCCCTAGCGAGCACCGGGGAGCTGTTTTTT
TRBJ2-1 TRBV10-3 TRBD2 NA CAISGTSDNYNEQFF TGTGCCATCAGTGGGACTAGCGACAACTACAATGAGCAGTTCTTC
TRBJ1-2 TRBV6-6 TRBD1 NA CASSLQGESGYTF TGTGCCAGCAGCCTTCAGGGGGAGAGTGGCTACACCTTC
TRBJ2-7 TRBV7-2 TRBD1 NA CASSFNTGGRNEQYF TGTGCCAGCAGCTTCAATACAGGGGGAAGAAACGAGCAGTACTTC
TRBJ1-5 TRBV10-3 TRBD1 NA CAISGGTGVGVNQPQHF TGTGCCATCAGTGGGGGGACAGGGGTGGGGGTAAATCAGCCCCAGCATTTT
TRBJ1-5 TRBV6-1 NA once CASSSMGYRDQPQHF TGTGCCAGCAGTTCGATGGGTTACCGGGATCAGCCCCAGCATTTT
TRBJ1-5 TRBV11-2 NA NA CASSFNSNQPQHF TGTGCCAGCAGCTTTAATAGCAATCAGCCCCAGCATTTT
TRBJ1-6 TRBV7-9 NA NA CASSSSTRSPLHF TGTGCCAGCAGCTCCTCTACCCGTTCACCCCTCCACTTT
TRBJ2-3 TRBV7-2 TRBD1 NA CASSPTGQEIFTDTQYF TGTGCCAGCAGCCCCACGGGACAGGAGATTTTCACAGATACGCAGTATTTT
TRBJ1-1 TRBV14 NA NA CASSAFRGGMNTEAFF TGTGCCAGCAGCGCTTTTAGGGGGGGAATGAACACTGAAGCTTTCTTT
TRBJ2-1 TRBV9 TRBD2 NA CASSTLSGGVNEQFF TGTGCCAGCAGCACACTTAGCGGGGGCGTCAATGAGCAGTTCTTC
TRBJ2-5 TRBV6-5 NA NA CASSYSPGVETQYF TGTGCCAGCAGTTACTCCCCAGGGGTGGAGACCCAGTACTTC
TRBJ2-1 TRBV5-1 TRBD2 NA CASSLAVLAGYNEQFF TGCGCCAGCAGCTTGGCCGTCCTAGCGGGGTACAATGAGCAGTTCTTC
TRBJ1-1 TRBV6-5 NA NA CASSYIFGQGTTFF NA
TRBJ1-5 TRBV2 TRBD1 few CASKRQGASNQPQHF TGTGCCAGTAAAAGACAGGGGGCGAGCAATCAGCCCCAGCATTTT
TRBJ2-5 TRBV7-9 TRBD1 NA CASSQPRGQLDQETQYF TGTGCCAGCAGTCAACCGAGGGGGCAACTGGACCAAGAGACCCAGTACTTC
TRBJ2-6 TRBV10-3 TRBD1 NA CAISEHRGALSSGANVLTF TGTGCCATCAGTGAGCACAGGGGGGCATTGAGCTCTGGGGCCAACGTCCTGACTTTC
TRBJ2-3 TRBV12-5 NA few CASGRKSTDTQYF TGTGCTAGTGGGAGAAAAAGCACAGATACGCAGTATTTT